The 18 T cell receptor beta chains presented below share a single source sample, sequenced in a study of blood T cells in healthy people across ages. Combining a sample-barcoded 5' primer with a J-beta primer mix, a second PCR ran for roughly 7 to 12 cycles. A single record per CDR3 protein comes from TCRdb applying MiXCR to the 5' RACE reads. The sample shows 600,000 to 1,000,000 distinct CDR3 sequences, 25% of them seen only once. These same records also appear under a second study, on T cells of mothers and their children.

The specimen sequenced was blood. The receptors derive from a boy younger than 18 in good health.

This clonotype turned up a few times. The chain uses TRBV5-8 and TRBJ1-1; D gene uncertain. Trimming removed 3 bases from V and 1 base from J, with 16 bases in between. CDR3 length: 16 residues. Germline V gives CDR1 SGHTS, CDR2 YDEGEE. CDR3 bases: TGTGCCAGCAGCTGGGGTAAAGGACTGACGAACACTGAAGCTTTCTTT. Its protein product is CASSWGKGLTNTEAFF.

The CDR3 spells CASSSQSGSFFEQYF. The CDR3 region has the DNA TGTGCCAGCAGCTCACAAAGCGGGAGCTTCTTCGAGCAGTACTTC. The rearrangement links TRBV7-2 to TRBJ2-7, with 8 positions matching TRBD2. The germline CDR1 and CDR2 sequences are SGHTA and FQGNSA. This CDR3 has 15 residues. V lost 4 bases, J lost 6 bases, and 11 bases stayed unmatched.

This clonotype was recorded many times. This chain connects TRBV7-9 to TRBJ2-1, with TRBD2 matching 11 bases. The germline V gene encodes CDR1 SEHNR and CDR2 FQNEAQ (reference sequence). V shed 3 bases and J 6 bases; nucleotides not matched to a gene: 4. The CDR3 is 15 residues long. The CDR3 bases are TGTGCCAGCAGCTTGCCCGGGACTAGCGGCAATGAGCAGTTCTTC. It yields the protein CASSLPGTSGNEQFF. Variable domain in full (rest from reference TRBV7-9 and TRBJ2-1): DTGVSQNPRHKITKRGQNVTFRCDPISEHNRLYWYRQTLGQGPEFLTYFQNEAQLEKSRLLSDRFSAERPKGSFSTLEIQRTEQGDSAMYLCASSLPGTSGNEQFFGPGTRLTVL.

This clonotype showed up just a few times. The junction shows a germline mismatch at one end, possibly a read error. This sequence joins TRBV4-1 and TRBJ1-2, with TRBD1 as a possible D gene (5 bases). Germline values: CDR1 MGHRA, CDR2 YSYEKL. The CDR3 is made up of 15 amino acids. The CDR3: CTSSQDNDRGYSYTF. CDR3 coding DNA: TGCACCAGCAGCCAAGATAATGATAGGGGTTATAGCTACACCTTC.

This clonotype has a handful of counts. J is TRBJ2-3 and V is TRBV9; 9 positions agree with TRBD1. The CDR3 is 17 amino acids. Germline V gene lookup returns CDR1 SGDLS and CDR2 YYNGEE. With 0 bases clipped from V and 4 bases from J, the junction kept 9 bases outside the gene matches. The CDR3 DNA reads as TGTGCCAGCAGCGTAGACCCCAACAGGGGGCGTGCAGATACGCAGTATTTT. It translates to CASSVDPNRGRADTQYF.

This chain connects TRBV20-1 to TRBJ1-4; no reliable D call. The CDR3 runs to 15 residues. V was cut by 2 bases and J by 0 bases, with 10 bases left in between. Looked up from germline, CDR1 is DFQATT and CDR2 is SNEGSKA (reference sequence). CDR3 sequence reads: CSARSPEATNEKLFF. CDR3 DNA sequence: TGCAGTGCTAGATCCCCAGAAGCAACTAATGAAAAACTGTTTTTT.

On this clonotype itself: The junction and the germline gene differ at one end; a read error may be behind it. The chain recombines TRBV11-2 with TRBJ2-7; 7 bases are shared with TRBD1. The CDR3 covers 14 residues. Germline lookup yields CDR1 SGHAT and CDR2 FQNNGV. CDR3 coding DNA: TGCGCCAGCAGCTTGGGACAGACGAGGGGCGAGCAGTACTTC. It translates to CASSLGQTRGEQYF.

This chain joins TRBV12-3 or TRBV12-4 and TRBJ1-5; tentatively, D is TRBD1 (6 bases). V gave up 5 bases and J gave up 8 bases, with 16 bases separating them. CDR3 length: 14 amino acids. In nucleotides, the CDR3 is TGTGCCAGCAGTCGTAACAGGGCCCGTGAGCCCCAGCATTTT. Amino acid sequence: CASSRNRAREPQHF.

The chain recombines TRBV7-2 with TRBJ1-2; D remains unclear. The CDR3 has 15 residues. V lost 0 bases and J 4 bases, leaving 12 bases between the germline ends. The germline gives CDR1 SGHTA, CDR2 FQGNSA. The CDR3 nucleotides read TGTGCCAGCAGCTTAGCAGTAAAGGGCGGCTATGGCTACACCTTC. Amino acids: CASSLAVKGGYGYTF.

CDR3 nucleotides: TGTGCCAGCAGCGGGCTAGCGGGAGAGCCCTACGAGCAGTACTTC. This encodes CASSGLAGEPYEQYF. The chain links TRBV5-6 to TRBJ2-7; 10 bases are a match to TRBD2. Germline CDR1 reads SGHDT; CDR2 reads YYEEEE. The ends lost 4 bases at V and 2 bases at J; junction bases unmatched: 6. CDR3 length: 15 residues.

The chain combines TRBV18 with TRBJ2-5; 7 bases agree with TRBD1. J was trimmed by 1 base and V by 4 bases; bases with no gene match: 6. The CDR3 has 15 amino acids. The germline V gene encodes CDR1 KGHSH and CDR2 LQKENI. The CDR3 nucleotides are TGTGCCAGCTCACACGGACAGGCCGGCCAAGAGACCCAGTACTTC. Amino acids: CASSHGQAGQETQYF.

This clonotype turned up a few times. The J gene is TRBJ1-5, the V gene TRBV15; 8 bases align to TRBD1. Losses at the gene ends were 1 base for V and 6 bases for J; bases not matched to a gene: 8. CDR1 and CDR2 (germline): LNHNV, YYDKDF (reference sequence). This CDR3 is 16 amino acids long. The DNA for the CDR3 is TGTGCCACCAGCAGAGTGTTGACAGGGGCAGGTCAGCCCCAGCATTTT. It translates to CATSRVLTGAGQPQHF.

This clonotype has only a few counts. The chain combines TRBV28 with TRBJ2-7, with D possibly matching TRBD2 (6 bases). Germline assignment: CDR1 MDHEN and CDR2 SYDVKM. Trimming pared 5 bases from V and 4 bases from J, leaving 18 bases between. The CDR3 sequence is 15 residues long. In DNA, the CDR3 is TGTGCCAGCAGTCTACGTATGGGACTTAAATACGAGCAGTACTTC. Residues: CASSLRMGLKYEQYF.

This chain links TRBV9 with TRBJ1-2, with D perhaps matching TRBD1 (6 bases). Germline lookup yields CDR1 SGDLS and CDR2 YYNGEE. The CDR3 contains 15 residues. V was shortened by 4 bases and J by 6 bases, with 19 bases between the two germline ends. CDR3: CASSTSPGAGDGYTF. Written as DNA, the CDR3 is TGTGCCAGCAGCACCAGCCCAGGGGCGGGAGATGGCTACACCTTC.

There are a few counts of this clonotype. CDR3 loop: CASSTMITSGAQYF. DNA of the CDR3: TGTGCCAGCAGTACTATGATCACTTCAGGGGCCCAGTACTTC. The chain recombines TRBV2 with TRBJ2-1, with D perhaps TRBD1 (6 bases). Judging by the DNA end, TRBJ2-5 fits better; the J call may be wrong. The CDR3 totals 14 residues. Germline assignment: CDR1 SNHLY and CDR2 FYNNEI.

This clonotype was counted a few times. The chain recombines TRBV27 with TRBJ2-7; 12 nucleotides line up with TRBD2. The CDR3 loop spans 16 amino acids. The junction had 4 bases not matched to a gene; V was cut back by 4 bases and J by 0 bases. Germline CDR1 reads MNHEY; CDR2 reads SMNVEV (reference sequence). The CDR3 is CASSSLAGGSSYEQYF. The CDR3 DNA follows: TGTGCCAGCAGTTCGCTAGCGGGAGGGAGCTCCTACGAGCAGTACTTC.

This clonotype has only a few counts. The CDR3, as DNA: TGCAGCGTTGAAGATCTTAACCGGGATAGAGGCTACACCTTC. Translating it yields CSVEDLNRDRGYTF. The rearrangement joins TRBV29-1 to TRBJ1-2; D remains ambiguous. CDR1 is SQVTM, CDR2 ANQGSEA, per germline. With 0 bases removed from V and 8 bases from J, the gap between germline ends came to 16 bases. There are 14 residues in the CDR3.

This clonotype was found many times. V is TRBV20-1 and J is TRBJ2-1; 9 bases agree with TRBD2. CDR1 is DFQATT, CDR2 SNEGSKA, per germline (reference sequence). CDR3 size: 15 residues. Trimming at V came to 3 bases and at J to 8 bases, leaving 11 bases not matched to a gene. CDR3 nucleotide sequence: TGCAGTGCTAGGGGTCCAAGCGGGGGGTGGGATGAGCAGTTCTTC. Its protein product is CSARGPSGGWDEQFF.